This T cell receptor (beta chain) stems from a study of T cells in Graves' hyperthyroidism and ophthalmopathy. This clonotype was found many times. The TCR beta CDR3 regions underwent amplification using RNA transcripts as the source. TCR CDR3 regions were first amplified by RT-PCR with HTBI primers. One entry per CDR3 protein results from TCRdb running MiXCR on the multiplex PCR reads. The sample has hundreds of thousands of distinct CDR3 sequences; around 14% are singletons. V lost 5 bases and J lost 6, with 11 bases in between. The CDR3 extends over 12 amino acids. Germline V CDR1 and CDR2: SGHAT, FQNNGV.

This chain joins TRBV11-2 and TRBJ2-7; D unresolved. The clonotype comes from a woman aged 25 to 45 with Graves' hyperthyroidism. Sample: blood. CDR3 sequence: CASSPLIGEQYF. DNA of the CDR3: TGTGCCAGCAGCCCTCTTATTGGCGAGCAGTACTTC.